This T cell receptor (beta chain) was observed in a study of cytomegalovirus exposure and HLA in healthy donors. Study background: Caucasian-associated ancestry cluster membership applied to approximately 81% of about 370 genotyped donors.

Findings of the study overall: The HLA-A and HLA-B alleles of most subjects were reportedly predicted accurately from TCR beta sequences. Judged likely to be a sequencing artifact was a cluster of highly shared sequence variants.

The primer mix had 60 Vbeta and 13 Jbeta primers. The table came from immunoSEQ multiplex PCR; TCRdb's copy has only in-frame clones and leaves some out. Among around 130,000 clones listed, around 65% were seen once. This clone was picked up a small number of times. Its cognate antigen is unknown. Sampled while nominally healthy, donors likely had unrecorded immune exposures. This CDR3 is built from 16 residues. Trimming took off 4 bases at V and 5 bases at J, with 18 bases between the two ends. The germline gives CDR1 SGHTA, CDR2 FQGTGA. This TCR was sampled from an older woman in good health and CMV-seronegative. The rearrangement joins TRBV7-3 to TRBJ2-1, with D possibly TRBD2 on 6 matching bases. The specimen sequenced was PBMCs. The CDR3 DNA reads TGTGCCAGCAGCTCCTGGACTATTGGGTCAGACAATGAGCAGTTCTTC. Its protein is CASSSWTIGSDNEQFF. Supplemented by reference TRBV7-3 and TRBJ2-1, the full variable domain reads GAGVSQTPSNKVTEKGKYVELRCDPISGHTALYWYRQSLGQGPEFLIYFQGTGAADDSGLPNDRFFAVRPEGSVSTLKIQRTERGDSAVYLCASSSWTIGSDNEQFFGPGTRLTVL.